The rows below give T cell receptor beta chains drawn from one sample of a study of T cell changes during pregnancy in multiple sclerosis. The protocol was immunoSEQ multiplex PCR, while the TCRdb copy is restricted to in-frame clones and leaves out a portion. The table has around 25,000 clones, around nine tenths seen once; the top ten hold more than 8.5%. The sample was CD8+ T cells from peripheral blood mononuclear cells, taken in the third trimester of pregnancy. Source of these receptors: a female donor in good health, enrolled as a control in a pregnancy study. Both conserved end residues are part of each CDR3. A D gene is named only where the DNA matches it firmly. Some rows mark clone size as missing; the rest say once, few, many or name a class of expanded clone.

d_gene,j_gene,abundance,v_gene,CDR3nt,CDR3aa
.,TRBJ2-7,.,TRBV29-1,TGCAGCGTTGAAGGAGCCGGTTACGAGCAGTACTTC,CSVEGAGYEQYF
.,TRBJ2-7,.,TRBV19,TGTGCCAGTAGTCCCATGGACAGCACCTACGAGCAGTACTTC,CASSPMDSTYEQYF
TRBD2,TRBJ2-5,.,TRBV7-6,TGTGCCAGCAGCTTCAAGACTGGACTAGCAGGCGAGACCCAGTACTTC,CASSFKTGLAGETQYF
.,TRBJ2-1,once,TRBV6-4,TGTGCCAGCAGTGACTCGCTTAGCGACAATGAGCAGTTCTTC,CASSDSLSDNEQFF
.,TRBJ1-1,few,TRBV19,TGTGCCAGTAGTACAGTAGCAGGACAAACTTTCTTT,CASSTVAGQTFF
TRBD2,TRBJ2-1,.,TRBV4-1,TGCGCCAGCAGCCAAGTCCCACTAGCGGGATCCTACAATGAGCAGTTCTTC,CASSQVPLAGSYNEQFF
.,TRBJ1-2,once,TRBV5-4,TGTGCCAGCTCGGGACTCTATGGCTACACCTTC,CASSGLYGYTF
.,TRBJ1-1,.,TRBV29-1,TGCAGCGTTGGAAACCCACAGTCCTACATGAACACTGAAGCTTTCTTT,CSVGNPQSYMNTEAFF
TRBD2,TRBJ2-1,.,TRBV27,TGTGCCACCTCCGGGACTAGCGATTTGGCTGAGCAGTTCTTC,CATSGTSDLAEQFF
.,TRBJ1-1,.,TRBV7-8,TGTGCCAGCAGCTTAGAGGGGCTCGGCAGTTGGACTGAAGCTTTCTTT,CASSLEGLGSWTEAFF
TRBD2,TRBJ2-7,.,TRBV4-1,TGCGCCAGCAGCCTGTCAGGACCGCTAGCGGGGCACTACGAGCAGTACTTC,CASSLSGPLAGHYEQYF
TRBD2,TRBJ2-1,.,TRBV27,TGTGCCAGCAGGGCTATAGCGGGGACCTACAATGAGCAGTTCTTC,CASRAIAGTYNEQFF
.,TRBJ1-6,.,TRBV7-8,TGTGCCAGCAGCTCGGACAGTAATTCACCCCTCCACTTT,CASSSDSNSPLHF
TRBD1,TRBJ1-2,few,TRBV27,TGTGCCAGCAGTCCCCGGACAGGGGGTAGGGATGGCTACACCTTC,CASSPRTGGRDGYTF
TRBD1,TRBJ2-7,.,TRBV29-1,TGCAGCGTTGAAACAGGGGAGAACTACGAGCAGTACTTC,CSVETGENYEQYF
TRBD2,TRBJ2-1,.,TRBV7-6,TGTGCCAGCAGCGGGGCGAGCGGGAGGAGATACAATGAGCAGTTCTTC,CASSGASGRRYNEQFF
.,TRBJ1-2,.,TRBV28,TGTGCCAGCACGAATCGCGGCCTTCTTAACTATGGCTACACCTTC,CASTNRGLLNYGYTF
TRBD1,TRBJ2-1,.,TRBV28,TGTGCCAGCAGCCGGGACAGGGGGCGGGCTAGCGGGAGCGATGAGCAGTTCTTC,CASSRDRGRASGSDEQFF
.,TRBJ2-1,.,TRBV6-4,TGTGCCAGCAGTGACTCGATAAACAGGCCCAATGAGCAGTTCTTC,CASSDSINRPNEQFF
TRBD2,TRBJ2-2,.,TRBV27,TGTGCCAGCAGTCTGGGACTAGCGGGAGGGTTTACCGGGGAGCTGTTTTTT,CASSLGLAGGFTGELFF
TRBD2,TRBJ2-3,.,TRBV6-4,TGTGCCAGCAGCTTAGCGGGGATCGCGGCAGATACGCAGTATTTT,CASSLAGIAADTQYF
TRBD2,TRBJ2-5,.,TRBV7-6,TGTGCCAGCAGCTTAGCCCCGACTAGCGCACAAGAGACCCAGTACTTC,CASSLAPTSAQETQYF
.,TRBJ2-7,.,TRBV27,TGTGCCAGCAGTTTATCCCAGGGAGGCGAAAAGCAGTGCTTC,CASSLSQGGEKQCF
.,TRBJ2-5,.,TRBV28,TGTGCCAGCAGTTTAGCGGGATCCGGCCAAGAGACCCAGTACTTC,CASSLAGSGQETQYF